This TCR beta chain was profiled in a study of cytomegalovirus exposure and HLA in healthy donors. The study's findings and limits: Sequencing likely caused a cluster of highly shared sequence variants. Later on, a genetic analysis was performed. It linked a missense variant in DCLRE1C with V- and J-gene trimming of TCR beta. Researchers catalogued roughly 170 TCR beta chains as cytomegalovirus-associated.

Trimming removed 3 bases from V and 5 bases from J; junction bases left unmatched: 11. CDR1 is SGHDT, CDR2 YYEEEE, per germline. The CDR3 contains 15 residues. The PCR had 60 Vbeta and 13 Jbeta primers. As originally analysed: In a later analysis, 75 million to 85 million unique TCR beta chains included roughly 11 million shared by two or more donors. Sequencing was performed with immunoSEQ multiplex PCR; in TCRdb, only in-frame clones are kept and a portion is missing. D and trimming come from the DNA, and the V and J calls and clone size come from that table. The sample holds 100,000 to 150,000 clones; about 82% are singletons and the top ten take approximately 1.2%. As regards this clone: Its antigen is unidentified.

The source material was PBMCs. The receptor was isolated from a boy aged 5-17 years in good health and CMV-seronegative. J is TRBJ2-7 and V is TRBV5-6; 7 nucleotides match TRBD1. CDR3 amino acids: CASSSPTDRVDEQYF. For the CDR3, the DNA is TGTGCCAGCAGCTCTCCTACCGACAGGGTCGACGAGCAGTACTTC.